Below, one T cell receptor (beta chain) is given with its context. Antigen unknown. CDR1 and CDR2 (germline): MNHEY, SVGAGI. The CDR3 totals 15 residues. Trimming at V came to 6 bases and at J to 1 base, leaving 3 bases not matched to a gene. This sample was taken from a study of T cell repertoires and HLA-DP antigens. Looking at the study overall: Sorted CD137+CD4+ samples averaged approximately 230 ng DNA; pre-culture CD4+ samples, 900 to 1,500 ng.

Study-level results: Pre-culture clonality, about 0.042, was far below sorted CD137+ clonality of about 0.4.

Pre-culture CD4+ samples were sequenced deeply, targeting more than 150,000 T cell genomes. Method: immunoSEQ multiplex PCR; TCRdb's copy keeps in-frame clones and lacks some. The table has about 73,000 clones, about four fifths seen once. Sequenced material: CD4+ T cells from PBMCs. This receptor was taken from a man in his 60s in good health and CMV-seronegative. The chain is built from TRBV6-5 and TRBJ1-3; 10 bases are a match to TRBD1. The CDR3 DNA follows: TGTGCCAGCAGCAGACAGGGGGCTTCTGGAAACACCATATATTTT. Translating gives CASSRQGASGNTIYF.